The 23 T cell receptor beta chains listed next were all sequenced from one sample in a study of cytomegalovirus exposure and HLA in healthy donors. This PCR relied on a set of 60 Vbeta primers and 13 Jbeta primers. This table comes from immunoSEQ multiplex PCR, and its TCRdb copy is limited to in-frame clones, with some not included. The profile shows about 130,000 clones, around 77% of them singletons. Source material: PBMCs. Receptor source: a man aged 45-65 years in good health and CMV-seronegative.

The V and J genes are TRBV5-1 and TRBJ2-2, with 12 bases fitting TRBD2. With V trimmed by 6 bases and J by 5 bases, 2 bases remained unmatched. The CDR3 contains 14 residues. The germline V gene encodes CDR1 SGHRS and CDR2 YFSETQ. CDR3 residues: CASKGTSGTGELFF. For the CDR3, the DNA is TGCGCCAGCAAGGGGACTAGCGGGACCGGGGAGCTGTTTTTT. Together with reference TRBV5-1 and TRBJ2-2, the CDR3 gives the full variable domain: KAGVTQTPRYLIKTRGQQVTLSCSPISGHRSVSWYQQTPGQGLQFLFEYFSETQRNKGNFPGRFSGRQFSNSRSEMNVSTLELGDSALYLCASKGTSGTGELFFGEGSRLTVL.

This clone showed up just a few times. The chain carries TRBV28 and TRBJ2-1; a possible D gene is TRBD2 (5 bases). The CDR3 contains 17 residues. CDR1 and CDR2 from the germline V gene are MDHEN and SYDVKM. V was cut by 2 bases and J by 0 bases, with 14 bases left in between. CDR3 amino acids: CASSLMRAPSSYNEQFF. The CDR3 DNA sequence: TGTGCCAGCAGTTTAATGAGGGCACCCAGCTCCTACAATGAGCAGTTCTTC.

The genes are TRBV9 and TRBJ2-1; D is uncertain. Germline V gene data show CDR1 as SGDLS and CDR2 as YYNGEE. Trimming left V 0 bases short and J 4 bases short, with 8 bases between. There are 14 residues in the CDR3. The CDR3 DNA reads as TGTGCCAGCAGCGTAGGGGCAGTTTACAATGAGCAGTTCTTC. Its translation is CASSVGAVYNEQFF.

This chain connects TRBV2 to TRBJ1-5, with D perhaps TRBD1 (6 bases). Deletions cut 5 bases from V and 3 bases from J, with 14 bases between. The CDR3 is 15 residues long. Germline V CDR1 and CDR2: SNHLY, FYNNEI. The chain's CDR3 is CASSIRQVINQPQHF. In DNA form, the CDR3 reads TGTGCCAGCAGTATTCGACAGGTAATCAATCAGCCCCAGCATTTT.

This clone was recorded a few times. V gene TRBV4-1 combines with J gene TRBJ2-7; 11 bases are a match to TRBD2. The trim removed 1 base at V and 4 bases at J, leaving 12 bases unmatched. CDR1 is MGHRA and CDR2 is YSYEKL in the germline V gene. The CDR3 contains 18 residues. CDR3: CASSQADFLAGGGYEQYF. The CDR3, as DNA: TGCGCCAGCAGCCAAGCTGATTTCCTAGCGGGAGGTGGGTACGAGCAGTACTTC.

The rearrangement uses TRBV18 and TRBJ2-2, with 7 bases matching TRBD2. The germline CDR1 and CDR2 sequences are KGHSH and LQKENI. J gave up 7 bases and V 4 bases, and 12 bases lay outside the gene matches. The CDR3 loop spans 16 amino acids. The CDR3 is CASSQKLAKLDGELFF. The CDR3 DNA sequence: TGTGCCAGCTCACAAAAACTAGCGAAACTCGACGGGGAGCTGTTTTTT.

CDR3 bases: TGTGCCTGGAGTCCCGGGACAGGAAAGGGGTTACGGAACTATGGCTACACCTTC. This codes for CAWSPGTGKGLRNYGYTF. The chain joins TRBV30 to TRBJ1-2; 8 bases align to TRBD1. The CDR3 extends over 18 amino acids. V was clipped by 2 bases and J by 2 bases; unmatched bases: 16. CDR1 and CDR2 from the germline V gene are GTSNPN and SVGIG (reference sequence).

The V and J genes are TRBV18 and TRBJ1-3; the D is unclear. Looked up from germline, CDR1 is KGHSH and CDR2 is LQKENI. Trimming shortened V by 6 bases and J by 3 bases, and 15 bases separated the two germline ends. The CDR3 contains 15 residues. CDR3 sequence reads: CASSRAVGVGNTIYF. The CDR3 nucleotides read TGTGCCAGCTCTCGGGCCGTCGGGGTTGGAAACACCATATATTTT. Looking up the rest from reference TRBV18 and TRBJ1-3 gives the full variable domain: NAGVMQNPRHLVRRRGQEARLRCSPMKGHSHVYWYRQLPEEGLKFMVYLQKENIIDESGMPKERFSAEFPKEGPSILRIQQVVRGDSAAYFCASSRAVGVGNTIYFGEGSWLTVV.

This chain connects TRBV9 to TRBJ2-1, with 10 bases that match TRBD2. Looked up from germline, CDR1 is SGDLS and CDR2 is YYNGEE. V shed 1 base, J shed 6 bases, and the junction held 7 bases outside the gene matches. This CDR3 has 16 residues. CDR3 DNA: TGTGCCAGCAGCGTACTGCCTAGCGGGAGTGTCAATGAGCAGTTCTTC. Its protein product is CASSVLPSGSVNEQFF.

The genes are TRBV27 and TRBJ2-1, with D hard to call. V dropped 8 bases and J dropped 6 bases, with 14 bases sitting between them. CDR1 and CDR2 (germline): MNHEY, SMNVEV (reference sequence). This CDR3 contains 13 residues. CDR3 nucleotide sequence: TGTGCCAGCGCTGCAATGCGCCGCAATGAGCAGTTCTTC. Translation: CASAAMRRNEQFF.

The genes are TRBV19 and TRBJ1-2; tentative D call: TRBD1 (6 bases). The V end lost 5 bases, the J end lost 1 base, and 8 bases lay between the germline ends. The CDR3 extends over 13 amino acids. CDR1 and CDR2 (germline): LNHDA, SQIVND (reference sequence). The CDR3 sequence: CASSRQVNYGYTF. CDR3 in DNA: TGTGCCAGTAGTCGACAGGTTAACTATGGCTACACCTTC. Full variable domain (missing parts from reference TRBV19 and TRBJ1-2): DGGITQSPKYLFRKEGQNVTLSCEQNLNHDAMYWYRQDPGQGLRLIYYSQIVNDFQKGDIAEGYSVSREKKESFPLTVTSAQKNPTAFYLCASSRQVNYGYTFGSGTRLTVV.

The chain is built from TRBV6-5 and TRBJ1-2, with D maybe TRBD1 (5 bases). Trimming removed 6 bases from V and 2 bases from J, with 10 bases in between. CDR1 MNHEY and CDR2 SVGAGI come from the germline V gene. This CDR3 is 13 amino acids long. The CDR3 sequence: CASRLDRNYGYTF. CDR3 coding DNA: TGTGCCAGCAGGCTTGACAGAAACTATGGCTACACCTTC.

V and J are TRBV19 and TRBJ2-1; D might be TRBD2 (6 bases). Trimming pared 1 base from V and 3 bases from J, leaving 16 bases between. The CDR3 extends over 17 amino acids. Germline V gene lookup returns CDR1 LNHDA and CDR2 SQIVND (reference sequence). CDR3 nucleotides: TGTGCCAGTAGTATAGGGTCGGGAGACAGTTACTACAATGAGCAGTTCTTC. Its protein product is CASSIGSGDSYYNEQFF.

The V gene is TRBV6-5, the J gene TRBJ1-4; 10 nucleotides align to TRBD1. Germline V CDR1 and CDR2: MNHEY, SVGAGI. The ends lost 6 bases at V and 9 bases at J; junction bases unmatched: 10. CDR3 size: 15 residues. The CDR3 protein is CASRRPGTGVQKLFF. In nucleotides, the CDR3 is TGTGCCAGCAGAAGACCCGGGACAGGGGTTCAAAAACTGTTTTTT.

V is TRBV28 and J is TRBJ2-7, with a tentative D call TRBD1 (6 bases). There are 14 residues in the CDR3. Germline loops: CDR1 MDHEN, CDR2 SYDVKM. Trimming took 6 bases from V and 4 from J, leaving 16 bases between them. The CDR3 protein is CASRTLEGTYEQYF. As DNA, the CDR3 is TGTGCCAGCAGGACCCTCGAGGGGACATACGAGCAGTACTTC.

This chain uses TRBV27 with TRBJ1-1, with a weak D call TRBD1 (6 bases). From germline, CDR1 is MNHEY and CDR2 SMNVEV (reference sequence). Trimming removed 0 bases at V and 0 bases at J, with 8 bases between. The CDR3 consists of 15 residues. CDR3 residues: CASSLSRTVNTEAFF. As DNA, the CDR3 is TGTGCCAGCAGTTTATCCCGGACAGTGAACACTGAAGCTTTCTTT.

This clone was recorded a few times. This sequence joins TRBV7-9 and TRBJ2-1; 13 bases map to TRBD2. Germline loops: CDR1 SEHNR, CDR2 FQNEAQ (reference sequence). The V segment lost 2 bases and the J segment 0 bases; nucleotides outside the gene matches: 7. The CDR3 contains 19 residues. The CDR3 protein is CASSLRGTSGVRSYNEQFF. In nucleotides, the CDR3 is TGTGCCAGCAGCTTAAGGGGGACTAGCGGGGTCCGCTCCTACAATGAGCAGTTCTTC.

In this sample, this clone turned up a few times. This sample includes further DNA sequences coding for the same CDR3. The chain joins TRBV6-6 to TRBJ2-7, with 12 positions matching TRBD1. The CDR3 is made up of 16 amino acids. Looked up from germline, CDR1 is MNHNY and CDR2 is SVGAGI (reference sequence). J gave up 7 bases and V 4 bases, and 11 bases lay outside the gene matches. This CDR3 is CASSLLSGTGGWEQYF. The CDR3 coding sequence is TGTGCCAGCAGTTTGCTGTCCGGGACAGGGGGCTGGGAGCAGTACTTC.

This clone has a handful of counts. The V gene is TRBV4-2, the J gene TRBJ1-1; 9 bases align to TRBD1. Germline lookup yields CDR1 LGHNA and CDR2 YNFKEQ. The CDR3 runs 15 residues. The J segment lost 4 bases and the V segment lost 2 bases, leaving 5 bases of the junction unmatched. For the CDR3, the DNA is TGTGCCAGCAGCCAAAACAGGGGGCAGCCCACTGAAGCTTTCTTT. This sequence encodes CASSQNRGQPTEAFF.

CDR3 residues: CASSHDRSSGAFF. CDR3 nucleotides: TGTGCCAGCAGCCACGACAGGTCGTCGGGAGCTTTCTTT. The rearrangement links TRBV4-2 to TRBJ1-1; perhaps TRBD1 as D (6 bases). Germline loops: CDR1 LGHNA, CDR2 YNFKEQ. V lost 3 bases and J lost 10, with 15 bases in between. This CDR3 spans 13 amino acids.

The chain couples TRBV19 to TRBJ2-7, with 11 bases lining up with TRBD2. This CDR3 is 15 amino acids long. Germline lookup yields CDR1 LNHDA and CDR2 SQIVND (reference sequence). V shed 3 bases and J 6 bases; nucleotides not matched to a gene: 7. The CDR3 loop reads CASSITSGSMGEQYF. CDR3 sequence (DNA): TGTGCCAGTAGTATTACTAGCGGGAGTATGGGCGAGCAGTACTTC.

Comment on this clone: This CDR3 is also generated by other DNA sequences in the sample. The chain's CDR3 is CASSLGAGETQYF. The CDR3 DNA is TGTGCCAGCAGCCTTGGGGCGGGGGAGACCCAGTACTTC. The V and J genes are TRBV7-2 and TRBJ2-5; weak D call: TRBD2 (6 bases). Germline V gene sequence: CDR1 SGHTA, CDR2 FQGNSA. Trimming left V 5 bases short and J 5 bases short, with 12 bases between. CDR3 length: 13 amino acids.

Comments on this clone: Other DNA variants within this sample encode the same CDR3. The CDR3 DNA reads as TGTGCCTGGAGTCCCGAGCCGGGAGATGCAGGTTCGCAGTATTTT. Translating gives CAWSPEPGDAGSQYF. V usage is TRBV30 and J usage is TRBJ2-3, with D possibly TRBD2 on 6 matching bases. Trimming removed 2 bases at V and 10 bases at J, with 22 bases between. CDR1 is GTSNPN and CDR2 is SVGIG in the germline V gene (reference sequence). This CDR3 contains 15 residues.